Following are 20 T cell receptor beta chains from one sample sequenced in a study of T cell repertoires in cytomegalovirus infection. TCRdb re-called the reads with MiXCR, one entry per CDR3 protein. The table has about 740,000 distinct CDR3 sequences, roughly 36% seen once. These receptors' antigens are unknown. The sequences come from cultured PBMCs, collected from culture after CMV antigen stimulation. Source of these receptors: a human donor in good health (CMV status not recorded). Some clones in this sample may be carry-over from other donors' samples.

This clonotype was seen only a few times. The rearrangement joins TRBV6-1 to TRBJ2-7; D call uncertain. The CDR3 spans 14 residues. V was cut by 0 bases and J by 2 bases, with 8 bases left in between. CDR1 MNHNS and CDR2 SASEGT come from the germline V gene. The CDR3 sequence is CASSEAQGPYEQYF. The CDR3 nucleotides are TGTGCCAGCAGTGAAGCGCAAGGTCCCTACGAGCAGTACTTC.

There are a few counts of this clonotype. The chain has TRBV2 and TRBJ1-1; 11 bases fit TRBD1. J lost 4 bases, V lost 7 bases, and 2 bases had no gene match. CDR3 length: 13 amino acids. Germline V gene lookup returns CDR1 SNHLY and CDR2 FYNNEI. The CDR3 DNA reads as TGTGCCAGCAAGGGGACAGGGGGCACTGAAGCTTTCTTT. Protein product: CASKGTGGTEAFF.

The rearrangement uses TRBV2 and TRBJ1-4; D not resolved. V lost 2 bases and J 4 bases, leaving 8 bases between the germline ends. Germline-derived CDR1 and CDR2 are SNHLY and FYNNEI. The CDR3 has 14 residues. CDR3 residues: CASSELAGNEKLFF. The CDR3 DNA sequence: TGTGCCAGCAGTGAACTTGCGGGTAATGAAAAACTGTTTTTT.

Remarks on this clonotype: Germline and junction disagree at one end, which may indicate a read error. The rearrangement joins TRBV5-6 to TRBJ2-1, with D unresolved. Germline CDR1 SGHDT, CDR2 YYEEEE. The CDR3 consists of 13 residues. The CDR3: CASSLGRWNEQFF. The DNA of the CDR3 is TGTGCCAGCAGTTTGGGAAGGTGGAATGAGCAGTTCTTC.

This clonotype was counted between two and nine times. The gene calls are TRBV19 and TRBJ1-2, with D hard to call. Germline lookup yields CDR1 LNHDA and CDR2 SQIVND (reference sequence). The CDR3 extends over 14 amino acids. V was trimmed by 7 bases and J by 4 bases, leaving 16 bases between them. The CDR3 region has the DNA TGTGCCAGTAATAAGGAAGCTCTTGGCTATGGCTACACCTTC. This gives the protein CASNKEALGYGYTF.

This clonotype occurred a few times. The gene calls are TRBV11-2 and TRBJ1-2; the match to TRBD1 covers 7 bases. The V and J ends lost 5 bases and 1 base, in that order; junction bases with no gene match: 4. Germline CDR1 SGHAT, CDR2 FQNNGV. This CDR3 comprises 14 residues. CDR3 sequence (DNA): TGTGCCAGCAGCCGTACAGGGGTTAACTATGGCTACACCTTC. This encodes CASSRTGVNYGYTF. Together with reference TRBV11-2 and TRBJ1-2, the CDR3 gives the full variable domain: EAGVAQSPRYKIIEKRQSVAFWCNPISGHATLYWYQQILGQGPKLLIQFQNNGVVDDSQLPKDRFSAERLKGVDSTLKIQPAKLEDSAVYLCASSRTGVNYGYTFGSGTRLTVV.

This clonotype has just one count. The chain recombines TRBV20-1 with TRBJ2-1, with D unclear. Germline lookup yields CDR1 DFQATT and CDR2 SNEGSKA (reference sequence). Trimming took off 4 bases at V and 5 bases at J, with 9 bases between the two ends. The CDR3 contains 12 residues. The CDR3 region has the DNA TGCAGTGCTAACGGGCCCAACAATGAGCAGTTCTTC. Translated: CSANGPNNEQFF.

This chain uses TRBV27 with TRBJ2-6; D is unresolved. Germline V gene sequence: CDR1 MNHEY, CDR2 SMNVEV (reference sequence). The CDR3 has 12 residues. Trimming pared 7 bases from V and 3 bases from J, leaving 4 bases between. In DNA, the CDR3 is TGTGCCAGCAAGGGTGGGGCCAACGTCCTGACTTTC. Residues: CASKGGANVLTF.

The chain combines TRBV7-9 with TRBJ2-5; D is possibly TRBD1 (5 bases). Deletions cut 1 base from V and 2 bases from J, with 11 bases between. The germline V gene has CDR1 SEHNR and CDR2 FQNEAQ (reference sequence). The CDR3 is 15 amino acids. The CDR3: CASSLGATGQETQYF. The DNA of the CDR3 is TGTGCCAGCAGCTTAGGGGCCACAGGTCAAGAGACCCAGTACTTC.

This clonotype was recorded many times. J is TRBJ2-5 and V is TRBV7-2; possibly TRBD1 for D (5 bases). V gave up 5 bases and J gave up 3 bases, with 10 bases separating them. In germline, CDR1 is SGHTA, CDR2 FQGNSA. This CDR3 is built from 13 residues. CDR3 coding DNA: TGTGCCAGCAGCCACGTAGGGGAAGAGACCCAGTACTTC. It codes for CASSHVGEETQYF.

V is TRBV4-1 and J is TRBJ2-3; 11 bases line up with TRBD2. V lost 4 bases and J lost 3; bases outside the gene matches: 9. The germline gives CDR1 MGHRA, CDR2 YSYEKL. The CDR3 is 17 residues long. CDR3 sequence reads: CASSPQGTSGRTDTQYF. The CDR3 DNA sequence: TGCGCCAGCAGCCCCCAGGGGACTAGCGGACGGACAGATACGCAGTATTTT.

The chain couples TRBV30 to TRBJ2-1; no clear D. This CDR3 has 15 residues. V gave up 0 bases and J gave up 0 bases, with 9 bases separating them. Germline assignment: CDR1 GTSNPN and CDR2 SVGIG (reference sequence). CDR3 bases: TGTGCCTGGAGTGTAGGGTCGAGCTCCTACAATGAGCAGTTCTTC. It is translated as CAWSVGSSSYNEQFF.

The J gene is TRBJ1-5, the V gene TRBV10-2; D unresolved. CDR1 WSHSY and CDR2 SAAADI come from the germline V gene. Trimming left V 2 bases short and J 7 bases short, with 12 bases between. The CDR3 is 14 amino acids. CDR3 loop: CASSELDQGQPQHF. The CDR3 DNA sequence: TGCGCCAGCAGTGAGCTTGACCAAGGGCAGCCCCAGCATTTT.

This clonotype has just one count. The genes are TRBV10-3 and TRBJ2-7; D perhaps matches TRBD2 (5 bases). The CDR3 is 17 residues long. Germline-derived CDR1 and CDR2 are ENHRY and SYGVKD. V lost 0 bases, J lost 2 bases, and 17 bases lay in between. The CDR3 DNA sequence: TGTGCCATCAGTGAGTCCTTTGGGCGGGTCGCAGCCTACGAGCAGTACTTC. This encodes CAISESFGRVAAYEQYF.

This clonotype came up a few times. The chain has TRBV7-6 and TRBJ2-7, with a weak D call TRBD2 (7 bases). The V end was cut by 0 bases, the J end by 0 bases, with 12 bases between. Per germline, CDR1 SGHVS and CDR2 FNYEAQ. The CDR3 has 16 residues. For the CDR3, the DNA is TGTGCCAGCAGCTTAGCGGGGGGGGGCTACTCCTACGAGCAGTACTTC. Its translation is CASSLAGGGYSYEQYF.

This chain uses TRBV20-1 with TRBJ1-6, with 10 positions matching TRBD1. The CDR3 runs 18 residues. Germline assignment: CDR1 DFQATT and CDR2 SNEGSKA (reference sequence). The J segment lost 7 bases and the V segment lost 1 base, leaving 13 bases of the junction unmatched. The CDR3 DNA reads as TGCAGTGCTAGAGCATCCGGGACAGGGGTCTCTAGGAATTCACCCCTCCACTTT. It encodes CSARASGTGVSRNSPLHF.

As regards this clonotype: The junction and the germline gene differ at one end; a read error may be behind it. The chain recombines TRBV4-3 with TRBJ2-3; 7 nucleotides line up with TRBD1. The V gene's germline CDR1 is LGHNA and CDR2 YSLEER. The CDR3 loop spans 14 amino acids. The CDR3: CASSTRQGTDTRYF. CDR3 sequence (DNA): TGCGCCAGCAGCACCCGACAGGGCACAGATACGCGGTATTTT.

This clonotype appeared a few times. J is TRBJ1-5 and V is TRBV28, with D possibly matching TRBD1 (6 bases). The CDR3 is 15 amino acids. V shed 5 bases and J shed 4 bases, with 15 bases lying between them. Germline lookup yields CDR1 MDHEN and CDR2 SYDVKM. CDR3 residues: CASSPGQLLNQPQHF. CDR3 sequence (DNA): TGTGCCAGCAGTCCCGGACAGCTTCTTAATCAGCCCCAGCATTTT.

This clonotype was picked up many times. This chain uses TRBV7-2 with TRBJ1-1; tentatively, D is TRBD1 (6 bases). Germline lookup yields CDR1 SGHTA and CDR2 FQGNSA. The germline V and J ends were trimmed by 6 bases and 3 bases, with 17 bases remaining between them. CDR3 length equals 15 residues. CDR3 residues: CASRKTRGGYTEAFF. DNA for the CDR3: TGTGCCAGCAGAAAAACCAGGGGTGGATACACTGAAGCTTTCTTT.

In regard to this clonotype: This may arise from a read error, as a much more abundant clone is one base away. This CDR3 fails to terminate in the conserved phenylalanine or tryptophan, so it likely reflects a read error. The J gene is TRBJ2-2, the V gene TRBV7-2, with TRBD2 identical over 7 bases. The CDR3 runs to 16 residues. Germline-derived CDR1 and CDR2 are SGHTA and FQGNSA. V trimming: 1 base; J trimming: 3 bases; junction bases outside the gene matches: 5. CDR3 loop: CASSLVGGRDTGELFL. The CDR3 DNA is TGTGCCAGCAGCTTAGTCGGCGGGAGAGACACCGGGGAGCTGTTTTTG.